This T cell receptor beta chain was captured in a study of cytomegalovirus exposure and HLA in healthy donors. Study-level background: Per a later analysis, the 666 first-cohort and over 90 validation repertoires shared one platform. Study-level points and caveats: Specificity of a few CMV-associated chains for CMV antigens was verified in vitro. Rare TCR sequences dominated, though some public TCRs recurred in many donors. Per published reports, the classifier diagnosed cytomegalovirus status with high specificity and sensitivity.

Libraries were prepared by immunoSEQ multiplex PCR; TCRdb keeps only in-frame clonotypes and omits some of them. The table lists about 160,000 clones, around four fifths of them singletons. V was shortened by 2 bases and J by 3 bases, with 16 bases between the two germline ends. This CDR3 contains 16 residues. Germline lookup yields CDR1 SGDLS and CDR2 YYNGEE. As to this clone: Its antigen is undetermined.

The sequence was collected from a man aged 30 to 39 in good health and CMV-seropositive. The chain links TRBV9 to TRBJ2-3; D may be TRBD2 (5 bases). Sequencing used PBMCs. The CDR3 is CASSVTSGLATDTQYF. Written as DNA, the CDR3 is TGTGCCAGCAGCGTCACTTCCGGGCTAGCTACAGATACGCAGTATTTT.